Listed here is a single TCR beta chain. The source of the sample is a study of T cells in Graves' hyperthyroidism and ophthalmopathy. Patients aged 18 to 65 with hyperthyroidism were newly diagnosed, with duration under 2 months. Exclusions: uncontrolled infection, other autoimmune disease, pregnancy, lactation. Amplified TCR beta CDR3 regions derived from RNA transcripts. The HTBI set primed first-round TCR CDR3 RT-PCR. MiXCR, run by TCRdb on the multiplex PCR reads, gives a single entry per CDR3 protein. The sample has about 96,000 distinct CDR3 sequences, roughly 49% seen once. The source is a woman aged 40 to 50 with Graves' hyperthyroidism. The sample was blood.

The CDR3 DNA sequence: TGCAGCTTAAGCCTGGGGGGGCCCTACGAGCAGTACTTC. Its protein product is CSLSLGGPYEQYF. This sequence joins TRBV29-1 and TRBJ2-7; weak D call: TRBD2 (7 bases). Trimming stripped 8 bases from V and 2 bases from J, with 16 bases between. Germline CDR1 SQVTM, CDR2 ANQGSEA. The CDR3 length is 13 residues.